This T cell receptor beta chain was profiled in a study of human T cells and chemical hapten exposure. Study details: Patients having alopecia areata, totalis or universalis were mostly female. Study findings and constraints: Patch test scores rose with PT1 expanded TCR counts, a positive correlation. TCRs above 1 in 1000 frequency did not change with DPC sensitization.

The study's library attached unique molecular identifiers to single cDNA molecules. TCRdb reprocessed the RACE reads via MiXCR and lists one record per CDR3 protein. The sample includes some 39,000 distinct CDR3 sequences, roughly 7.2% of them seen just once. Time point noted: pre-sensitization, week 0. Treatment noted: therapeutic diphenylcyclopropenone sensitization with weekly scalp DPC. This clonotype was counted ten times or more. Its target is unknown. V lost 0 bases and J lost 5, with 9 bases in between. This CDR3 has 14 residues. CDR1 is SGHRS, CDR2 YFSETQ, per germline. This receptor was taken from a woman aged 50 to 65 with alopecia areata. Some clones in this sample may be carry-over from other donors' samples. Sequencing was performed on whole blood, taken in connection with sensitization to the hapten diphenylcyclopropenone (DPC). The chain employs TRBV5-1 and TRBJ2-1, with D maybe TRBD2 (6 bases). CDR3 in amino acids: CASSLVGGNNEQFF. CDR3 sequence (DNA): TGCGCCAGCAGCTTGGTCGGGGGAAACAATGAGCAGTTCTTC.